This is a list of T cell receptor beta chains from one sample in a study of blood T cell repertoires in COVID-19. Sequenced by immunoSEQ multiplex PCR; TCRdb stores in-frame clones only, minus some. This table holds over 300,000 clones, over 70% found once. The specimen sequenced was peripheral blood. All receptors come from a woman between 50 and 59 years old with acute or convalescent COVID-19. The CDR3 runs from the conserved cysteine through the conserved F or W.

J,V,CDR3
TRBJ2-1,TRBV24-1,CATSAEGTHNEQFF
TRBJ1-2,TRBV10-3,CAIRTGTGSYGYTF
TRBJ1-2,TRBV3-1/TRBV3-2,CASSQDRRGYTF
TRBJ2-4,TRBV2,CASSVTGTWRNIQYF
TRBJ1-3,TRBV7-2,CATYGWGQGLNTIYF
TRBJ1-6,TRBV10-3,CAITPGQGNPNSPLHF
TRBJ2-1,TRBV25-1,CASSVGGRGPGNEQFF
TRBJ1-5,TRBV5-8,CASSSPVGAGQPQHF
TRBJ2-2,TRBV3-1/TRBV3-2,CAINQDSVCGYYGDTGELFF
TRBJ2-2,TRBV5-4,CASSPSRSPGELFF
TRBJ1-5,TRBV20-1,CSASGQGNQPQHF
TRBJ1-1,TRBV9,CASSPRQGVGTEAFF
TRBJ1-1,TRBV7-9,CASSTNQGTEAFF
TRBJ1-5,TRBV6-5,CASSYSGQGNQPQHF
TRBJ2-3,TRBV5-4,CASSLGDRLTDTQYF
TRBJ1-1,TRBV18,CASFLAGGVTEAFF
TRBJ1-6,TRBV2,CASSEARGGGNSPLHF
TRBJ1-1,TRBV25-1,CASSGGLFNTEAFF
TRBJ2-3,TRBV19,CASSSPRAGGKTDTQYF
TRBJ2-7,TRBV4-1,CASSRMGLANSYEQYF
TRBJ2-5,TRBV10-1,CASRSGLQETQYF
TRBJ1-3,TRBV5-1,CASSLTGTGNTIYF
TRBJ2-1,TRBV7-7,CASSLGAGRNEQFF
TRBJ2-7,TRBV6-6,CASSEPPPGFYEQYF
TRBJ1-5,TRBV12-5,CASERWDRGQPQHF
TRBJ2-5,TRBV5-6,CASSPTGLETQYF
TRBJ2-7,TRBV14,CASSQVTSHEQYF
TRBJ1-1,TRBV15,CATSSGTGGLNTEAFF
TRBJ1-2,TRBV11-2,CASSTLTGVGYGYTF
TRBJ2-1,TRBV19,CASSIAWSSYNEQFF
TRBJ2-6,TRBV28,CASTLGQGTGANVLTF
TRBJ1-3,TRBV30,CAWSRSNGNSGNTIYF
TRBJ1-2,TRBV5-5,CASSLWANNYGYTF
TRBJ1-2,TRBV29-1,CSVEGAGEGYTF
TRBJ2-7,TRBV5-5,CASSKTQAGTYEQYF
TRBJ2-5,TRBV6-5,CASGKGRQETQYF
TRBJ2-2,TRBV7-2,CASAYWTISPGELFF
TRBJ1-2,TRBV2,CASRQTGGYGYTF
TRBJ2-5,TRBV27,CASSSTTEETQYF
TRBJ2-5,TRBV6-5,CASSLGTSGQETQYF
TRBJ1-2,TRBV19,CASTLLPGGSDYGYTF
TRBJ1-1,TRBV25-1,CASSDGANTEAFF
TRBJ2-1,TRBV5-1,CASSLVTSANEQFF
TRBJ2-5,TRBV5-1,CASSLYPSTGGEETQYF
TRBJ2-2,TRBV24-1,CATGSGTGITGELFF
TRBJ2-1,TRBV3-1/TRBV3-2,CASSQDDSYNEQFF